These T cell receptor beta chains were read from a single sample in a study of response to subunit inactivated influenza vaccine. A single record per CDR3 protein comes from TCRdb applying MiXCR to the RT-PCR reads. Seen here are some 520,000 distinct CDR3 sequences, 16% observed once, and the top ten hold 3% to 3.5%. The starting material was CD4+ T cells sorted from PBMCs, obtained less than 25 months after vaccination. These receptors all stem from a man between 45 and 75 years old who received an inactivated influenza vaccine. CDR3s include the opening cysteine and the closing phenylalanine or tryptophan. The D gene is left open where the match is weak. The size of a clone is reported for some rows only, either as once, few or many, or as a class for expanded clones.

clone size: few
V gene: TRBV20-1
J gene: TRBJ1-2
D gene: NA
CDR3 DNA: TGCAGTGCTAGTTCAGGGCAAACCTATGGCTACACCTTC
CDR3 protein: CSASSGQTYGYTF

clone size: few
V gene: TRBV29-1
J gene: TRBJ2-3
D gene: TRBD2
CDR3 DNA: TGCAGCGTCGCTAGCGGGGGGAAGATACCAACTAGCACAGATACGCAGTATTTT
CDR3 protein: CSVASGGKIPTSTDTQYF

clone size: NA
V gene: TRBV20-1
J gene: TRBJ1-6
D gene: NA
CDR3 DNA: TGCAGTGCTAGCCAACCCCCGGGACCCATGGGGAATTCACCCCTCCACTTT
CDR3 protein: CSASQPPGPMGNSPLHF

clone size: once
V gene: TRBV7-6
J gene: TRBJ2-5
D gene: TRBD2
CDR3 DNA: TGTGCCAGCAGCTTAGCCGGGGGGGACCAAGAGACCCAGTACTTC
CDR3 protein: CASSLAGGDQETQYF

clone size: few
V gene: TRBV5-1
J gene: TRBJ2-1
D gene: TRBD2
CDR3 DNA: TGCGCCAGCAGCGAGGGCGCGGGGGGAACCGAGCAGTTCTTC
CDR3 protein: CASSEGAGGTEQFF

clone size: few
V gene: TRBV18
J gene: TRBJ2-7
D gene: TRBD1
CDR3 DNA: TGTGCCAGCTCACCACCCCGGGACAGCTCCTACGAGCAGTACTTC
CDR3 protein: CASSPPRDSSYEQYF

clone size: many
V gene: TRBV3-1
J gene: TRBJ2-1
D gene: TRBD2
CDR3 DNA: TGTGCCAGCAGCCAAGTTCCTAGCGGGGTATACAATGAGCAGTTCTTC
CDR3 protein: CASSQVPSGVYNEQFF

clone size: few
V gene: TRBV18
J gene: TRBJ2-2
D gene: NA
CDR3 DNA: TGTGCCAGCTCACCACCGGCAGTCACCGGGGAGCTGTTTTTT
CDR3 protein: CASSPPAVTGELFF

clone size: NA
V gene: TRBV7-2
J gene: TRBJ2-1
D gene: TRBD2
CDR3 DNA: TGTGCCAGCAGCTCTCTAGCGGGAGCAGTAGAGCAGTTCTTC
CDR3 protein: CASSSLAGAVEQFF

clone size: NA
V gene: TRBV7-2
J gene: TRBJ2-7
D gene: TRBD2
CDR3 DNA: TGTGCCAGCAGCCTGACTAGCGGGACCTCCTACGAGCAGTACTTC
CDR3 protein: CASSLTSGTSYEQYF

clone size: NA
V gene: TRBV7-9
J gene: TRBJ2-2
D gene: TRBD2
CDR3 DNA: TGTGCCAGCAGCCCAAGCGGGGACACCGGGGAGCTGTTTTTT
CDR3 protein: CASSPSGDTGELFF

clone size: NA
V gene: TRBV5-6
J gene: TRBJ2-5
D gene: NA
CDR3 DNA: TGTGCCAGCAGCTTATGGGGGGCTAAAGAGACCCAGTACTTC
CDR3 protein: CASSLWGAKETQYF

clone size: few
V gene: TRBV9
J gene: TRBJ2-5
D gene: NA
CDR3 DNA: TGTGCCAGCAGCAGAAGTACAGGGAGAGAGACCCAGTACTTC
CDR3 protein: CASSRSTGRETQYF

clone size: few
V gene: TRBV24-1
J gene: TRBJ2-1
D gene: TRBD2
CDR3 DNA: TGTGCCACTCAGCACGGGACTAGCGGGCCCCTCTCCTACAATGAGCAGTTCTTC
CDR3 protein: CATQHGTSGPLSYNEQFF

clone size: few
V gene: TRBV9
J gene: TRBJ2-3
D gene: TRBD1
CDR3 DNA: TGTGCCAGCAGCGTAAGCCCCAGGGGGACAGATACGCAGTATTTT
CDR3 protein: CASSVSPRGTDTQYF

clone size: few
V gene: TRBV14
J gene: TRBJ2-1
D gene: NA
CDR3 DNA: TGTGCCAGCAGCCCCATTAGAGGGGATGAGCAGTTCTTC
CDR3 protein: CASSPIRGDEQFF

clone size: few
V gene: TRBV5-1
J gene: TRBJ1-1
D gene: NA
CDR3 DNA: TGCGCCAGCAGCTTGGCCTCGGGACAGAACACTGAAGCTTTCTTT
CDR3 protein: CASSLASGQNTEAFF

clone size: many
V gene: TRBV6-2/TRBV6-3
J gene: TRBJ1-1
D gene: NA
CDR3 DNA: TGTGCCAGCACCCTGAATCGGGGAGTCTCTGAAGCTTTCTTT
CDR3 protein: CASTLNRGVSEAFF

clone size: few
V gene: TRBV5-4
J gene: TRBJ2-5
D gene: TRBD2
CDR3 DNA: TGTGCCAGCAGCTTCTTGAGGGACACAGGCGGGACTAGCGGGAGCACCCAGTACTTC
CDR3 protein: CASSFLRDTGGTSGSTQYF

clone size: once
V gene: TRBV20-1
J gene: TRBJ1-4
D gene: TRBD1
CDR3 DNA: TGCAGTGCGACAGGGAACGAAAAACTGTTTTTT
CDR3 protein: CSATGNEKLFF

clone size: few
V gene: TRBV10-3
J gene: TRBJ1-3
D gene: NA
CDR3 DNA: TGTGCCATCAGTGACCCGGTTTGGGGAAACACCATATATTTT
CDR3 protein: CAISDPVWGNTIYF

clone size: NA
V gene: TRBV12-3/TRBV12-4
J gene: TRBJ2-3
D gene: TRBD2
CDR3 DNA: TGTGCCAGCAGTTCAGACGGGACTAACACAGATACGCAGTATTTT
CDR3 protein: CASSSDGTNTDTQYF

clone size: NA
V gene: TRBV7-8
J gene: TRBJ2-3
D gene: TRBD2
CDR3 DNA: TGTGCCAGCAGCGCTGGACTAGCGGGGCGGGGAGATACGCAGTATTTT
CDR3 protein: CASSAGLAGRGDTQYF

clone size: NA
V gene: TRBV10-3
J gene: TRBJ2-6
D gene: NA
CDR3 DNA: TGTGCCATCAGTTCTACAGGAACTGGGGCCAACGTCCTGACTTTC
CDR3 protein: CAISSTGTGANVLTF

clone size: few
V gene: TRBV5-1
J gene: TRBJ2-1
D gene: TRBD2
CDR3 DNA: TGCGCCAGCAGCCTAAGGACTAGCGGGGCCGGTTACAATGAGCAGTTCTTC
CDR3 protein: CASSLRTSGAGYNEQFF

clone size: many
V gene: TRBV20-1
J gene: TRBJ1-1
D gene: NA
CDR3 DNA: TGCAGTGCTCTAAGGACGGAAACTGAAGCTTTCTTT
CDR3 protein: CSALRTETEAFF

clone size: few
V gene: TRBV11-2
J gene: TRBJ1-1
D gene: TRBD1
CDR3 DNA: TGTGCCAGCAGCCCGGACAGGGTTGAAGCTTTCTTT
CDR3 protein: CASSPDRVEAFF

clone size: NA
V gene: TRBV5-4
J gene: TRBJ2-7
D gene: NA
CDR3 DNA: TGTGCCAGCAGCCCCCCGGGTTCCTCCTCCTACGAGCAGTACTTC
CDR3 protein: CASSPPGSSSYEQYF

clone size: few
V gene: TRBV9
J gene: TRBJ2-7
D gene: NA
CDR3 DNA: TGTGCCAGCAGCGTAGAGACCTCACCACAGTACTTC
CDR3 protein: CASSVETSPQYF

clone size: few
V gene: TRBV5-1
J gene: TRBJ2-1
D gene: NA
CDR3 DNA: TGCGCCAGCAGCTTGTCCCCGCAGGGGTGGGATGAGCAGTTCTTC
CDR3 protein: CASSLSPQGWDEQFF

clone size: NA
V gene: TRBV28
J gene: TRBJ2-7
D gene: NA
CDR3 DNA: TGTGCCAGCCAGGGAGGCTACGAGCAGTACTTC
CDR3 protein: CASQGGYEQYF

clone size: NA
V gene: TRBV20-1
J gene: TRBJ1-1
D gene: NA
CDR3 DNA: TGCAGTGCTAGAGCACTGGTCGACACTGAAGCTTTCTTT
CDR3 protein: CSARALVDTEAFF

clone size: NA
V gene: TRBV11-2
J gene: TRBJ2-3
D gene: NA
CDR3 DNA: TGTGCCAGCAGCTTATCTCTCGGGGCGGCAGATACGCAGTATTTT
CDR3 protein: CASSLSLGAADTQYF

clone size: NA
V gene: TRBV14
J gene: TRBJ2-7
D gene: NA
CDR3 DNA: TGTGCCAGCAGCCAAGTCGGGGGACCCTACGAGCAGTACTTC
CDR3 protein: CASSQVGGPYEQYF

clone size: NA
V gene: TRBV14
J gene: TRBJ2-3
D gene: NA
CDR3 DNA: TGTGCCAGCAGCCAAGGCCGGAGGTGGGAAGATACGCAGTATTTT
CDR3 protein: CASSQGRRWEDTQYF

clone size: NA
V gene: TRBV11-2
J gene: TRBJ2-5
D gene: NA
CDR3 DNA: TGTGCCAGCAGCTCCACCGGGGGGCCCCGGGACGAGACCCAGTACTTC
CDR3 protein: CASSSTGGPRDETQYF

clone size: NA
V gene: TRBV15
J gene: TRBJ2-2
D gene: NA
CDR3 DNA: TGTGCCACCAGCAGAGCCTCCGGGGAGCTGTTTTTT
CDR3 protein: CATSRASGELFF

clone size: few
V gene: TRBV12-3/TRBV12-4
J gene: TRBJ1-2
D gene: TRBD1
CDR3 DNA: TGTGCCAGCAGCACCAGGGGGCATGGCTACACCTTC
CDR3 protein: CASSTRGHGYTF

clone size: few
V gene: TRBV7-8
J gene: TRBJ2-2
D gene: NA
CDR3 DNA: TGTGCCATCGAAGAGGGGCGCGGTGGCGGGGAGCTGTTTTTT
CDR3 protein: CAIEEGRGGGELFF

clone size: few
V gene: TRBV20-1
J gene: TRBJ2-7
D gene: NA
CDR3 DNA: TGCAGTGCTAGAGGACTTGCCTACGAGCAGTACTTC
CDR3 protein: CSARGLAYEQYF

clone size: NA
V gene: TRBV25-1
J gene: TRBJ2-3
D gene: NA
CDR3 DNA: TGTGCCAGCAGTGACGCCAGGGCGGGCACAGATACGCAGTATTTT
CDR3 protein: CASSDARAGTDTQYF

clone size: NA
V gene: TRBV12-3/TRBV12-4
J gene: TRBJ2-2
D gene: TRBD2
CDR3 DNA: TGTGCCAGCAGGGGGACTAACCGAGCCGGGGAGCTGTTTTTT
CDR3 protein: CASRGTNRAGELFF

clone size: many
V gene: TRBV12-3/TRBV12-4
J gene: TRBJ2-1
D gene: TRBD2
CDR3 DNA: TGTGCCAGCAGCCCTGGGGGGGTTACCTACTACAATGAGCAGTTCTTC
CDR3 protein: CASSPGGVTYYNEQFF

clone size: many
V gene: TRBV20-1
J gene: TRBJ2-5
D gene: NA
CDR3 DNA: TGCAGTGCTAGATCCGCGACCGGGACCAACCAAGAGACCCAGTACTTC
CDR3 protein: CSARSATGTNQETQYF

clone size: few
V gene: TRBV5-1
J gene: TRBJ1-4
D gene: TRBD1
CDR3 DNA: TGCGCCAGCAGCTTAAGGGACAGTTCAAATGAAAAACTGTTTTTT
CDR3 protein: CASSLRDSSNEKLFF

clone size: NA
V gene: TRBV5-8
J gene: TRBJ1-2
D gene: NA
CDR3 DNA: TGTGCCAGCACGACGGGGACGGGCTATGGCTACACCTTC
CDR3 protein: CASTTGTGYGYTF

clone size: NA
V gene: TRBV7-9
J gene: TRBJ1-4
D gene: NA
CDR3 DNA: TGTGCCAGCAGCCCGTTGACTAATGAAAAACTGTTTTTT
CDR3 protein: CASSPLTNEKLFF

clone size: few
V gene: TRBV20-1
J gene: TRBJ2-1
D gene: NA
CDR3 DNA: TGCAGTGCTCAACAGGGGCGGGGCCACAATGAGCAGTTCTTC
CDR3 protein: CSAQQGRGHNEQFF

clone size: NA
V gene: TRBV7-6
J gene: TRBJ2-2
D gene: NA
CDR3 DNA: TGTGCCAGCAGCTTAGCTACATGGGGTACCGGGGAGCTGTTTTTT
CDR3 protein: CASSLATWGTGELFF

clone size: few
V gene: TRBV7-2
J gene: TRBJ2-1
D gene: TRBD2
CDR3 DNA: TGTGCCAGCAGCTCCGTCTCCGGCGGGAGGTACAATGAGCAGTTCTTC
CDR3 protein: CASSSVSGGRYNEQFF

clone size: NA
V gene: TRBV7-2
J gene: TRBJ2-1
D gene: NA
CDR3 DNA: TGTGCCAGCAGCTCCCGACTAGGCCCTTCTAGGGAGCAGTTCTTC
CDR3 protein: CASSSRLGPSREQFF

clone size: NA
V gene: TRBV7-8
J gene: TRBJ2-1
D gene: TRBD1
CDR3 DNA: TGTGCCAGCAGCCTCGAACAGGGGCGGAATGAGCAGTTCTTC
CDR3 protein: CASSLEQGRNEQFF

clone size: NA
V gene: TRBV5-4
J gene: TRBJ2-7
D gene: TRBD2
CDR3 DNA: TGTGCCAGCAGCGACCAACTAGCGGGAGCGGTAGAGCAGTACTTC
CDR3 protein: CASSDQLAGAVEQYF

clone size: NA
V gene: TRBV4-2
J gene: TRBJ2-1
D gene: TRBD2
CDR3 DNA: TGTGCCAGCAGCCTATCCGGGACTAGCGCCAACAATGAGCAGTTCTTC
CDR3 protein: CASSLSGTSANNEQFF

clone size: few
V gene: TRBV20-1
J gene: TRBJ1-3
D gene: NA
CDR3 DNA: TGCAGTGCTAGAGGTGGAGGGTCGGCCGACACCATATATTTT
CDR3 protein: CSARGGGSADTIYF

clone size: NA
V gene: TRBV29-1
J gene: TRBJ1-1
D gene: NA
CDR3 DNA: TGCAGCGGTGGGTCCTACACTGAAGCTTTCTTT
CDR3 protein: CSGGSYTEAFF

clone size: few
V gene: TRBV4-2
J gene: TRBJ2-5
D gene: TRBD2
CDR3 DNA: TGTGCCAGCAGCCAAAGAGCGGGAGTGGAGACCCAGTACTTC
CDR3 protein: CASSQRAGVETQYF

clone size: NA
V gene: TRBV10-3
J gene: TRBJ2-5
D gene: NA
CDR3 DNA: TGTGCCATCAGTGAGCCTGGGGCGGGGGAGACCCAGTACTTC
CDR3 protein: CAISEPGAGETQYF